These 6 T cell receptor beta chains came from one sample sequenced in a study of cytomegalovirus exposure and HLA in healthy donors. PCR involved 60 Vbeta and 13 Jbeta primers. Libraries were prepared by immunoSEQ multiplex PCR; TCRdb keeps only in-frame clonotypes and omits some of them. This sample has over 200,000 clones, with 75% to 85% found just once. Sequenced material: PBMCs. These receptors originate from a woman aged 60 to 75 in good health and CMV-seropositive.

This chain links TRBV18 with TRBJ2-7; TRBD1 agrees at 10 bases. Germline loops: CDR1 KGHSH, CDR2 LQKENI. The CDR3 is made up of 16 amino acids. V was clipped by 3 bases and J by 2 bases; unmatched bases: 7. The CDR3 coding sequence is TGTGCCAGCTCACCGCCAATTGGACAGGGGGCCTACGAGCAGTACTTC. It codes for CASSPPIGQGAYEQYF.

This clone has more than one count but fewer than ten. CDR3 nucleotides: TGCGCCAGCAGCTCCCTCGGGGGGGTGTATGGCTACACCTTC. Its protein is CASSSLGGVYGYTF. The J gene is TRBJ1-2, the V gene TRBV5-1; tentatively, D is TRBD1 (5 bases). Germline lookup yields CDR1 SGHRS and CDR2 YFSETQ. The ends were cut back, 3 bases at V and 5 bases at J, with 14 bases in the middle. This CDR3 is 14 amino acids long. Full variable domain (outside the CDR3, taken from reference TRBV5-1 and TRBJ1-2): KAGVTQTPRYLIKTRGQQVTLSCSPISGHRSVSWYQQTPGQGLQFLFEYFSETQRNKGNFPGRFSGRQFSNSRSEMNVSTLELGDSALYLCASSSLGGVYGYTFGSGTRLTVV.

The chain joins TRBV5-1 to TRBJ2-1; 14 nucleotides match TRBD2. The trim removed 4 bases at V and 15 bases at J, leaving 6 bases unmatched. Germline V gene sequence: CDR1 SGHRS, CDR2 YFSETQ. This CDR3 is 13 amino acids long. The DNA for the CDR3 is TGCGCCAGCAGCCAGACTAGCGGGGGGGGTCCGTTCTTC. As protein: CASSQTSGGGPFF. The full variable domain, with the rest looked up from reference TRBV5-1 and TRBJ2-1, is KAGVTQTPRYLIKTRGQQVTLSCSPISGHRSVSWYQQTPGQGLQFLFEYFSETQRNKGNFPGRFSGRQFSNSRSEMNVSTLELGDSALYLCASSQTSGGGPFFGPGTRLTVL.

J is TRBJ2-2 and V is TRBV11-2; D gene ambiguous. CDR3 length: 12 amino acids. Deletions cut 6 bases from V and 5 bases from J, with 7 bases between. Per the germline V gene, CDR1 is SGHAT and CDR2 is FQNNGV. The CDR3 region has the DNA TGTGCCAGCAGTCGGAGAACCGGGGAGCTGTTTTTT. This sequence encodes CASSRRTGELFF.

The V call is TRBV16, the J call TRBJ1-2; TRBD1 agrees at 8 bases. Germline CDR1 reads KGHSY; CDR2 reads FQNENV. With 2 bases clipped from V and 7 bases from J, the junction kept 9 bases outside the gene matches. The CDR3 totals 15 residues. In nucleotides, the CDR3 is TGTGCCAGCAGCCAAAGTAGGCAGGGGGCGACTGGCTACACCTTC. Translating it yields CASSQSRQGATGYTF.

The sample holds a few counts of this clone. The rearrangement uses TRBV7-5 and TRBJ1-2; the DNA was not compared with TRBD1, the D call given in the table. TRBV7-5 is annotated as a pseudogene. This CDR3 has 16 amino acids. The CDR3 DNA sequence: TGTGTCAGAAGCTCACTGGACAGATCCGTCTCCTATGGCTACACCTTC. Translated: CVRSSLDRSVSYGYTF.